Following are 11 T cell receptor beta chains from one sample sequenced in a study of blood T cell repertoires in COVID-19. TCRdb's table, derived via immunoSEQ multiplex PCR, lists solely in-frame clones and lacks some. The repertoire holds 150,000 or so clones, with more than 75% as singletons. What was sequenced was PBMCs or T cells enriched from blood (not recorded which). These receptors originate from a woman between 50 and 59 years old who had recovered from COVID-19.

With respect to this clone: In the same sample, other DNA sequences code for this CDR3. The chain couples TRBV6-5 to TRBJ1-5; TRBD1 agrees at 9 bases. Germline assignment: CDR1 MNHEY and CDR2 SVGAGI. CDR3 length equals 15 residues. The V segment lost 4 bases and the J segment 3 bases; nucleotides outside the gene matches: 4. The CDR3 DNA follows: TGTGCCAGCAGTTCGGGACAGGGCTACAATCAGCCCCAGCATTTT. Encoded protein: CASSSGQGYNQPQHF.

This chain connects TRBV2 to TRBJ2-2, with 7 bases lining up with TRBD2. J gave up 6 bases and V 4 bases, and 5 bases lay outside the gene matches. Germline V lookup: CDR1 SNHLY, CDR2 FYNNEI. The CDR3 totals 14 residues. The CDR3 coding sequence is TGTGCCAGCAGTGGCGGGAGTCAGGCCGGGGAGCTGTTTTTT. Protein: CASSGGSQAGELFF.

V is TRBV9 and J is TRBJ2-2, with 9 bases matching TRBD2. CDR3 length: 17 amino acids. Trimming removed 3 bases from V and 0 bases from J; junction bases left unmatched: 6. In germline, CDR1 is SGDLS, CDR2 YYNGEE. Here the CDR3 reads CASSGGASGTNTGELFF. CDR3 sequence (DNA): TGTGCCAGCAGCGGGGGGGCTAGCGGGACGAACACCGGGGAGCTGTTTTTT.

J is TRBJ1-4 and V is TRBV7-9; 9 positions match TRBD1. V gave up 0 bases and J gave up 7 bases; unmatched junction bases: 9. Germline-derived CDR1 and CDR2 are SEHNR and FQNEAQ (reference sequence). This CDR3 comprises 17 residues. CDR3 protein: CASSLALTTGGIEKLFF. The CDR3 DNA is TGTGCCAGCAGCTTAGCTTTAACGACAGGGGGGATTGAAAAACTGTTTTTT.

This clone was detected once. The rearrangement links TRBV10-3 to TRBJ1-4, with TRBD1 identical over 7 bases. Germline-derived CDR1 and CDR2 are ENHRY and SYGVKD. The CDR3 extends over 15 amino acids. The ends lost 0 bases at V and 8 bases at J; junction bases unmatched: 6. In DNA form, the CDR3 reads TGTGCCATCAGTGAGTCGGCAGGGGGATTAGAAAAACTGTTTTTT. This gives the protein CAISESAGGLEKLFF.

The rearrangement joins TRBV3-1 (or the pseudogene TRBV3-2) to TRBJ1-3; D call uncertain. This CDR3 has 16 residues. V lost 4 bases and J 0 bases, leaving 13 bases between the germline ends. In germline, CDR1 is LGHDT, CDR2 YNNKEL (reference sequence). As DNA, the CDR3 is TGTGCCAGCAGCCCCACCCACAGTAACTCTGGAAACACCATATATTTT. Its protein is CASSPTHSNSGNTIYF.

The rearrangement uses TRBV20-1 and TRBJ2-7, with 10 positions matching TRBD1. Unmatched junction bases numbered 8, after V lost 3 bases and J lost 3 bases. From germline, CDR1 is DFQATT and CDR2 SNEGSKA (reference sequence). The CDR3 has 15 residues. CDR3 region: CSASQRTGGIYEQYF. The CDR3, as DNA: TGCAGTGCTAGTCAGCGGACAGGGGGAATCTACGAGCAGTACTTC.

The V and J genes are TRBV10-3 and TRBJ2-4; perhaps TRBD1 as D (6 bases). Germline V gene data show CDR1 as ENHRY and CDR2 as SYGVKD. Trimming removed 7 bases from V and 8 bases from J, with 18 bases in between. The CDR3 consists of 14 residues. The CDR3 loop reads CAINSAGTTDIQYF. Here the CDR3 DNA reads TGTGCCATCAATTCGGCAGGGACAACGGACATTCAGTACTTC.

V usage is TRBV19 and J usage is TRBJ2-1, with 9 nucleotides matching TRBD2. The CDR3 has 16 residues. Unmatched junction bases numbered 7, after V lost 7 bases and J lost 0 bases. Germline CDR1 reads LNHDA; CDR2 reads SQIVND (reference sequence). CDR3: CASKGRAGGSYNEQFF. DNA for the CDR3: TGTGCCAGTAAGGGTAGAGCGGGAGGCTCCTACAATGAGCAGTTCTTC.

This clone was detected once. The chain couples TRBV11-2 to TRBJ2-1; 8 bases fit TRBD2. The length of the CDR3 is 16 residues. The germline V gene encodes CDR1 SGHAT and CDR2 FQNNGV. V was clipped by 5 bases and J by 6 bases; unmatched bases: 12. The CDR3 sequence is CASSPPGTRSGNEQFF. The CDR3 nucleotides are TGTGCCAGCAGCCCGCCCGGGACTAGGTCTGGCAATGAGCAGTTCTTC.

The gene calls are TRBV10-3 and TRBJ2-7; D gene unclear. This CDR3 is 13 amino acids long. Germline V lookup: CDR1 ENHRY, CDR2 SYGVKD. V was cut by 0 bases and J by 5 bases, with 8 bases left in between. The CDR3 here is CAISESSNDEQYF. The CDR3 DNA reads TGTGCCATCAGTGAGTCGAGTAATGACGAGCAGTACTTC.